The entry below describes one T cell receptor beta chain. CDR3 length: 13 residues. Trimming at V came to 5 bases and at J to 4 bases, leaving 1 base not matched to a gene. Germline V gene sequence: CDR1 MNHEY, CDR2 SMNVEV (reference sequence). This record comes from a study of blood T cell repertoires in COVID-19. Study as a whole: The United States, Italy and Spain provided the acute and convalescent COVID-19 samples. Sources were T cells, B-cell-depleted T cells, or PBMCs; the material itself was cDNA or gDNA.

Source study methods: Cell counts per sample came from amplifying reference gene primers. Sequencing used immunoSEQ multiplex PCR; TCRdb keeps in-frame clones, though not all of them. V, J and clone size reflect that table, while D and trimming were determined from the DNA. The sample has 36,000 or so clones, roughly nine tenths seen once. Source material: peripheral blood. The rearrangement links TRBV27 to TRBJ2-2, with TRBD2 matching 7 bases. The receptor's source is a human donor in a cohort sampled during active COVID-19. The CDR3 spells CASSGGVTGELFF. CDR3 DNA: TGTGCCAGCAGTGGGGGGGTCACCGGGGAGCTGTTTTTT.